This T cell receptor beta chain is drawn from a study of blood T cell repertoires in COVID-19. About the study: COVID-19 samples collected from the United States, Italy and Spain covered acute and convalescent phases. T cells, B-cell-depleted T cells, or PBMCs provided the cDNA or gDNA that served as material.

This clone occurred once. In the authors' workflow: Amplification from reference gene primers served as the basis for estimated nucleated cell counts. Only in-frame clones appear in the TCRdb table, and some are missing; sequencing was by immunoSEQ multiplex PCR. The DNA was the basis for D and trimming; V, J and clone size are from that table. In the table there are about 60,000 clones, around 70% of which are singletons. In germline, CDR1 is SGHAT, CDR2 FQNNGV. The CDR3 length is 16 residues. Trimming cost V 6 bases and J 4 bases; bases outside gene matches: 10. The Seattle patients joined while their infection was active and were tracked longitudinally afterward.

V usage is TRBV11-2 and J usage is TRBJ2-5; 11 positions match TRBD2. The sample taken for sequencing was peripheral blood. This clonotype was obtained from a woman aged 70-85 years with COVID-19, enrolled during active disease. This chain's CDR3 is CASSLNPLAGGETQYF. The CDR3 nucleotides read TGTGCCAGCAGTTTGAACCCTCTAGCGGGAGGAGAGACCCAGTACTTC. Complete variable domain (other parts from reference TRBV11-2 and TRBJ2-5): EAGVAQSPRYKIIEKRQSVAFWCNPISGHATLYWYQQILGQGPKLLIQFQNNGVVDDSQLPKDRFSAERLKGVDSTLKIQPAKLEDSAVYLCASSLNPLAGGETQYFGPGTRLLVL.